This is a list of T cell receptor beta chains from one sample in a study of chronic HIV infection and antiretroviral therapy. A single record per CDR3 protein comes from TCRdb applying MiXCR to the 5' RACE reads. The table has just over 30,000 distinct CDR3 sequences, about 9.7% seen once; the top ten hold more than 2%. The sample taken for sequencing was peripheral blood. The source of these receptors is an adult who had HIV and had not received antiretroviral therapy, or was an uninfected healthy control (not recorded which). CDR3s include the opening cysteine and the closing phenylalanine or tryptophan.

V gene	J gene	CDR3 protein
TRBV6-5	TRBJ1-6	CASSYSGTGSYNSPLHF
TRBV7-2	TRBJ2-5	CASSLAGAQETQYF
TRBV6-1	TRBJ2-7	CASTSNRGISYEQYF
TRBV29-1	TRBJ2-3	CSAWTPPDTQYF
TRBV29-1	TRBJ1-1	CSVAGTEFMNTEAFF
TRBV9	TRBJ2-3	CASSVGRFPDTQYF
TRBV10-3	TRBJ1-2	CAISESGEAVNYGYTF
TRBV29-1	TRBJ1-4	CSARSNEKLFF
TRBV10-3	TRBJ1-5	CAISEKKESSPQHF
TRBV25-1	TRBJ2-1	CASSEEGGSSYNEQFF
TRBV2	TRBJ2-7	CASSALGQGNYEQYF
TRBV28	TRBJ2-1	CASSALAGGPGEQFF
TRBV4-2	TRBJ2-1	CASSQGLAGVTHNEQFF
TRBV18	TRBJ1-5	CASSPWGVEQPQHF
TRBV10-3	TRBJ2-3	CAIRASGSSDTQYF
TRBV4-1	TRBJ2-1	CASSYRDRGNEQFF
TRBV6-1	TRBJ1-4	CASSGQGETEKLFF
TRBV3-1	TRBJ2-3	CASSQGSGSLTDTQYF
TRBV18	TRBJ1-5	CASSPLRGTSNQPQHF
TRBV6-5	TRBJ2-7	CASTSGRSHEQYF
TRBV2	TRBJ1-5	CASRDSSVNQPQHF
TRBV6-4	TRBJ2-3	CASSLAGGTPTDTQYF
TRBV12-3/TRBV12-4	TRBJ1-5	CASTPSRTHQPQHF
TRBV5-1	TRBJ1-2	CASSFGQTYGYTF